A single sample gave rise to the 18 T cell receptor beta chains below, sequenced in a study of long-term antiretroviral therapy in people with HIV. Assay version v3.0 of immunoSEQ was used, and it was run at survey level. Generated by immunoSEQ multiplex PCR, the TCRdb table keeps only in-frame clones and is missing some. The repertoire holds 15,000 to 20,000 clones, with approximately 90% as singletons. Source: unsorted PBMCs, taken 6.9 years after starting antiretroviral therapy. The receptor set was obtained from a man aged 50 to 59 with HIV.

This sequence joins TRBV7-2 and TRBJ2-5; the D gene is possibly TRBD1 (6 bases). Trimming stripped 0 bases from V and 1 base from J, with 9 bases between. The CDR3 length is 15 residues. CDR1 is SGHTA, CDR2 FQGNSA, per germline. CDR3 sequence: CASSLAGATQETQYF. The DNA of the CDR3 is TGTGCCAGCAGCTTAGCGGGGGCCACCCAAGAGACCCAGTACTTC.

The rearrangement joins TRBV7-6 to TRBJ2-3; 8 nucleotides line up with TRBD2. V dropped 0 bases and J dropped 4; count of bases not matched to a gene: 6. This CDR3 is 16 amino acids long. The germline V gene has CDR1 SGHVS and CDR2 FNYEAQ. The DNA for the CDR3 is TGTGCCAGCAGCTTAGCCCGTCCAGCGGGAGCAGATACGCAGTATTTT. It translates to CASSLARPAGADTQYF.

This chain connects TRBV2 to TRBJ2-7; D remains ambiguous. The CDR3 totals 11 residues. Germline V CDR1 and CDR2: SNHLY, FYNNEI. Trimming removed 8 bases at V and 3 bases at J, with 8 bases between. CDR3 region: CASCRRYEQYF. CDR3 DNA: TGTGCCAGCTGCCGACGCTACGAGCAGTACTTC.

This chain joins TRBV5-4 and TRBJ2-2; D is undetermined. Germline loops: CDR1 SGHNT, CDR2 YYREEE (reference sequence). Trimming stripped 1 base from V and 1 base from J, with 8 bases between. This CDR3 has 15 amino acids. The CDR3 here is CASSLYTKNTGELFF. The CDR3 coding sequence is TGTGCCAGCAGCTTGTACACAAAGAACACCGGGGAGCTGTTTTTT.

CDR3 loop: CASSPHSGLAGVSAYNEQFF. DNA for the CDR3: TGTGCCAGCAGCCCACATTCTGGACTAGCGGGAGTAAGCGCCTACAATGAGCAGTTCTTC. The rearrangement uses TRBV9 and TRBJ2-1; 13 bases line up with TRBD2. The CDR3 is 20 amino acids. The junction had 15 bases not matched to a gene; V was cut back by 4 bases and J by 2 bases. Looked up from germline, CDR1 is SGDLS and CDR2 is YYNGEE.

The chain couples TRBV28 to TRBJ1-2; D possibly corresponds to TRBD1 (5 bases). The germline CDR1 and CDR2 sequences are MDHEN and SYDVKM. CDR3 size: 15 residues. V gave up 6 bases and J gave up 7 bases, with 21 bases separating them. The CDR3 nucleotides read TGTGCCAGCAGACACACAGGTCGGGGGTCTGGTGGCTACACCTTC. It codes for CASRHTGRGSGGYTF.

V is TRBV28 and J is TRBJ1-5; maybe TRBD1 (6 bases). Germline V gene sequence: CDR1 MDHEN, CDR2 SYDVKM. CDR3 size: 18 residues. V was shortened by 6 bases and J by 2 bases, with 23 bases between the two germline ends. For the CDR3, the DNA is TGTGCCAGCAGGGGGATCGTAGGGGGGCCCCTGGGCAATCAGCCCCAGCATTTT. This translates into CASRGIVGGPLGNQPQHF.

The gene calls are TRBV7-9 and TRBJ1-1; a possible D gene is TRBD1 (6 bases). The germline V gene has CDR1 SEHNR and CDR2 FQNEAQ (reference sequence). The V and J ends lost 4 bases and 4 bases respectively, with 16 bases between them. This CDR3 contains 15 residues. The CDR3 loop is CASSSGQSAATEAFF. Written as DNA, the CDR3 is TGTGCCAGCAGCTCCGGACAGTCCGCGGCCACTGAAGCTTTCTTT. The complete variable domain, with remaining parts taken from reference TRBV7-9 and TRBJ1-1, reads DTGVSQNPRHKITKRGQNVTFRCDPISEHNRLYWYRQTLGQGPEFLTYFQNEAQLEKSRLLSDRFSAERPKGSFSTLEIQRTEQGDSAMYLCASSSGQSAATEAFFGQGTRLTVV.

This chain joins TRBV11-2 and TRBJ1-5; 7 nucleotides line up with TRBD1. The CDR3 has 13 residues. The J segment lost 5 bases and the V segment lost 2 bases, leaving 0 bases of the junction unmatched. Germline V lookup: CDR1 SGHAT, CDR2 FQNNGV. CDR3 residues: CASSLTGDQPQHF. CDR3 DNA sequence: TGTGCCAGCAGCTTAACAGGGGATCAGCCCCAGCATTTT. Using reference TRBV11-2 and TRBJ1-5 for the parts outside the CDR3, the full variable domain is EAGVAQSPRYKIIEKRQSVAFWCNPISGHATLYWYQQILGQGPKLLIQFQNNGVVDDSQLPKDRFSAERLKGVDSTLKIQPAKLEDSAVYLCASSLTGDQPQHFGDGTRLSIL.

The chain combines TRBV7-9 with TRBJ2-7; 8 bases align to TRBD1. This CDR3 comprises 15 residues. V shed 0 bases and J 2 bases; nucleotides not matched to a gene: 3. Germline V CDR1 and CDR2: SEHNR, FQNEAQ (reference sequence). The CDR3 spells CASSLAGTGPYEQYF. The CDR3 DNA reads TGTGCCAGCAGCTTAGCCGGGACAGGCCCCTACGAGCAGTACTTC.

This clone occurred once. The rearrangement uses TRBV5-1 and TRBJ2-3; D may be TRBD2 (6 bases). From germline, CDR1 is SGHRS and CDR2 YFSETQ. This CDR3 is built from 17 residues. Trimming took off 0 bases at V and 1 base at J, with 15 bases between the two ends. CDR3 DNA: TGCGCCAGCAGCTTGGGGCCGCTTGGCGGGGGCACAGATACGCAGTATTTT. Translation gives CASSLGPLGGGTDTQYF.

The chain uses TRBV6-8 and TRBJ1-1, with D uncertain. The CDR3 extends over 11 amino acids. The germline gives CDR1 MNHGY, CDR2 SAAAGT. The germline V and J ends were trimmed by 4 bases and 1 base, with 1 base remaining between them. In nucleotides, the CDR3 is TGTGCCAGCAGTTCGAACACTGAAGCTTTCTTT. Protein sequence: CASSSNTEAFF.

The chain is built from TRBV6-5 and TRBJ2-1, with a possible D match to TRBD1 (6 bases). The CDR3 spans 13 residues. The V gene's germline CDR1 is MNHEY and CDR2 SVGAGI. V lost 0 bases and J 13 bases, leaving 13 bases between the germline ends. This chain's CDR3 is CASSYSRGTSQFF. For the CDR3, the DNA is TGTGCCAGCAGTTACTCGAGGGGGACCAGTCAGTTCTTC.

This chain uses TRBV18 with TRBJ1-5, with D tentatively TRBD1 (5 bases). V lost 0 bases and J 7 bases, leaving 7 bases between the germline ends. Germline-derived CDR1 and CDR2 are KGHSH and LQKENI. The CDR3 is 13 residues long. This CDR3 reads CASSPPGGQPQHF. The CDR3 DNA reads TGTGCCAGCTCACCACCGGGGGGGCAGCCCCAGCATTTT.

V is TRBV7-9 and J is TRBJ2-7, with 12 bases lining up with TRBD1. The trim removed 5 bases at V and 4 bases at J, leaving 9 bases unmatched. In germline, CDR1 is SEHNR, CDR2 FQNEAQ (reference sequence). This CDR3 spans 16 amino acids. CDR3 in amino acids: CASSPSGTGGGYEQYF. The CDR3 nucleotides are TGTGCCAGCAGCCCATCCGGGACAGGGGGCGGGTACGAGCAGTACTTC.

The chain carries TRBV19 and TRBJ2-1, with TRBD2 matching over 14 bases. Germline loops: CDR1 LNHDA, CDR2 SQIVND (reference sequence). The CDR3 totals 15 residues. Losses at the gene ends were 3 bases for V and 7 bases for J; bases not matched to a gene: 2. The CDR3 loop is CASSIGTSGSNEQFF. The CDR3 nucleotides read TGTGCCAGTAGTATTGGGACTAGCGGGAGTAATGAGCAGTTCTTC.

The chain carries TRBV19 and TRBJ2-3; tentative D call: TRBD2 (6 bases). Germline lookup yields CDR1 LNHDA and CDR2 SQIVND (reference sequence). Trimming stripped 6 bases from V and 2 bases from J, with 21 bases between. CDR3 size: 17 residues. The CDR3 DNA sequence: TGTGCCAGTAGAAAAGGGCGTGCGGGACTCCACACAGATACGCAGTATTTT. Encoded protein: CASRKGRAGLHTDTQYF.

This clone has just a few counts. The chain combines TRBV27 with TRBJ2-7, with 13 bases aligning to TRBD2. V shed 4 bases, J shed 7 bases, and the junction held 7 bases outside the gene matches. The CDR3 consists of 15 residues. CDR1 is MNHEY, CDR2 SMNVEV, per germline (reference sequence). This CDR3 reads CASSYVTSGRDEQYF. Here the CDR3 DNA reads TGTGCCAGCAGTTATGTCACTAGCGGGAGGGATGAGCAGTACTTC.